Sequencing of this T cell receptor beta chain was carried out in a study of T cell responses to AZD1222 COVID-19 vaccine. J was trimmed by 2 bases and V by 6 bases; bases with no gene match: 16. Germline V gene data show CDR1 as MDHEN and CDR2 as SYDVKM. CDR3 size: 18 residues. Repertoires were generated with immunoSEQ multiplex PCR, while TCRdb's copy carries only in-frame clones and drops some. The sample includes some 140,000 clones, approximately 90% seen only once; the top ten take approximately 2.6%. Here the sequenced sample was peripheral blood, taken on day 0 of AZD1222 vaccination. The TCR sequence derives from an adult in good health. The rearrangement uses TRBV28 and TRBJ1-5; 7 nucleotides agree with TRBD1. The CDR3 here is CASSQPTDRPSGNQPQHF. The CDR3, as DNA: TGTGCCAGCAGCCAACCGACGGACAGGCCCAGTGGCAATCAGCCCCAGCATTTT. Variable domain in full (rest from reference TRBV28 and TRBJ1-5): DVKVTQSSRYLVKRTGEKVFLECVQDMDHENMFWYRQDPGLGLRLIYFSYDVKMKEKGDIPEGYSVSREKKERFSLILESASTNQTSMYLCASSQPTDRPSGNQPQHFGDGTRLSIL.